This TCR beta chain was identified during a study of cytomegalovirus exposure and HLA in healthy donors. The PCR contained 60 Vbeta and 13 Jbeta primers. TCRdb keeps only in-frame clones here, not all; method: immunoSEQ multiplex PCR. The sample has about 190,000 clones, 81% seen once; the top ten hold 3.4%. V gave up 5 bases and J gave up 0 bases; unmatched junction bases: 9. Germline V lookup: CDR1 SSHAT, CDR2 FNYEAQ (reference sequence). There are 16 residues in the CDR3. Sequenced sample: PBMCs. This receptor was taken from a man aged 35-49 years in good health and CMV-seropositive. V is TRBV7-7 and J is TRBJ2-7; 8 nucleotides agree with TRBD2. The CDR3 sequence is CASSPSTSGGSYEQYF. Written as DNA, the CDR3 is TGTGCCAGCAGCCCGAGTACCAGCGGGGGCTCCTACGAGCAGTACTTC.